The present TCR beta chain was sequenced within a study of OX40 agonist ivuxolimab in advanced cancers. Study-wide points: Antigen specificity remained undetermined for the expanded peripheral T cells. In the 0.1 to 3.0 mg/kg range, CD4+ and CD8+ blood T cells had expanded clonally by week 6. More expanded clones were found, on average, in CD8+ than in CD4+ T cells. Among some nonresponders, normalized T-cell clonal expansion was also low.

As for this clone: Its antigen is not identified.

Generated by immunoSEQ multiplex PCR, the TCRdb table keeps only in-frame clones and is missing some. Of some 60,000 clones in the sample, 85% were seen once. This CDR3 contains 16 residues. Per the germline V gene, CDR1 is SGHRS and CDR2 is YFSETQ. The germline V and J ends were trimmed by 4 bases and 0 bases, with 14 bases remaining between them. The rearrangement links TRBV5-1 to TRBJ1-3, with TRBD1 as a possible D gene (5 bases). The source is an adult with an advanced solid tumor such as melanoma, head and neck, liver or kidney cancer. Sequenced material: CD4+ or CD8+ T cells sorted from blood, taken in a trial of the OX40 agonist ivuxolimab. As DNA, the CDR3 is TGCGCCAGCAGCCCGGAGGGACGGTTCTCTGGAAACACCATATATTTT. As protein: CASSPEGRFSGNTIYF.